A single sample gave rise to the 16 T cell receptor beta chains below, sequenced in a study of blood T cell repertoires in COVID-19. Sequencing used immunoSEQ multiplex PCR; TCRdb keeps in-frame clones, though not all of them. The sample has approximately 28,000 clones; roughly 80% are singletons. Sequencing used peripheral blood. These receptors came from a woman aged 55 to 70 with acute or convalescent COVID-19.

The chain uses TRBV5-6 and TRBJ1-4; 9 positions match TRBD1. J gave up 7 bases and V 4 bases, and 8 bases lay outside the gene matches. The CDR3 runs to 15 residues. Germline loops: CDR1 SGHDT, CDR2 YYEEEE. The CDR3 sequence is CASSRTQGAGEKLFF. CDR3 nucleotide sequence: TGTGCCAGCAGCAGGACACAGGGGGCGGGTGAAAAACTGTTTTTT.

This clone was counted once. The V call is TRBV18, the J call TRBJ1-4, with TRBD1 matching 7 bases. The germline gives CDR1 KGHSH, CDR2 LQKENI. V was pared by 2 bases and J by 5 bases, with 8 bases of the junction left unmatched. This CDR3 is built from 16 residues. The CDR3 nucleotides read TGTGCCAGCTCACCAAAAAGGGGGCAGGGGAATGAAAAACTGTTTTTT. Its protein product is CASSPKRGQGNEKLFF.

This clone was observed a few times. The V call is TRBV28, the J call TRBJ1-3; 10 bases match TRBD1. The V segment lost 4 bases and the J segment 3 bases; nucleotides outside the gene matches: 6. CDR3 length equals 16 residues. CDR1 MDHEN and CDR2 SYDVKM come from the germline V gene. CDR3 sequence (DNA): TGTGCCAGCAGTTCCCGGGACAGGGGTTTTGGAAACACCATATATTTT. Its protein product is CASSSRDRGFGNTIYF.

In the case of this clone: Other DNA variants within this sample encode the same CDR3. The chain employs TRBV6-5 and TRBJ1-1; weak D call: TRBD1 (6 bases). Germline CDR1 and CDR2: MNHEY and SVGAGI. Deletions cut 8 bases from V and 2 bases from J, with 9 bases between. The CDR3 spans 12 residues. The CDR3 nucleotides read TGTGCCAGCTCCAGGGGAAACACTGAAGCTTTCTTT. Translating it yields CASSRGNTEAFF.

There are a few counts of this clone. The rearrangement links TRBV19 to TRBJ2-7; TRBD1 aligns across 9 bases. V lost 4 bases and J lost 6; bases outside the gene matches: 7. CDR1 is LNHDA and CDR2 is SQIVND in the germline V gene (reference sequence). CDR3 length: 14 residues. The CDR3 DNA sequence: TGTGCCAGTAGTAAACGACAGGGGGAAAGCGAGCAGTACTTC. It encodes CASSKRQGESEQYF.

The chain carries TRBV3-1 (or the pseudogene TRBV3-2) and TRBJ1-1; D is ambiguous. V lost 10 bases, J lost 4 bases, and 19 bases lay in between. Germline-derived CDR1 and CDR2 are LGHDT and YNNKEL (reference sequence). This CDR3 spans 14 amino acids. Here the CDR3 DNA reads TGTGCCACGGGTGGGCTCGCGAGCGGCACTGAAGCTTTCTTT. Amino acids: CATGGLASGTEAFF.

The CDR3 nucleotides are TGTGCCAGCAGCTTCGCACTGCCCCCCCGGGACAGTCTTAGGGGCTACACCTTC. The encoded protein is CASSFALPPRDSLRGYTF. The chain employs TRBV5-4 and TRBJ1-2, with TRBD1 identical over 7 bases. The CDR3 spans 18 residues. Unmatched junction bases numbered 21, after V lost 2 bases and J lost 8 bases. CDR1 and CDR2 (germline): SGHNT, YYREEE (reference sequence).

V usage is TRBV30 and J usage is TRBJ1-6; no reliable D call. The CDR3 extends over 14 amino acids. Per the germline V gene, CDR1 is GTSNPN and CDR2 is SVGIG (reference sequence). V dropped 4 bases and J dropped 6 bases, with 13 bases sitting between them. DNA for the CDR3: TGTGCCTGGAATGCAGGTCGTGGTAATTCACCCCTCCACTTT. It is translated as CAWNAGRGNSPLHF.

V usage is TRBV29-1 and J usage is TRBJ2-3, with 14 nucleotides matching TRBD2. CDR1 and CDR2 from the germline V gene are SQVTM and ANQGSEA. The V gene end was trimmed by 4 bases and the J gene end by 4 bases; junction bases not matched to a gene: 7. The CDR3 totals 16 residues. CDR3 sequence: CSVVGLAGGSADTQYF. CDR3 DNA: TGCAGCGTTGTAGGACTAGCGGGGGGTTCCGCAGATACGCAGTATTTT.

The genes are TRBV3-1 (or the pseudogene TRBV3-2) and TRBJ1-4, with D possibly being TRBD1 (5 bases). Germline-derived CDR1 and CDR2 are LGHDT and YNNKEL (reference sequence). The V end was cut by 1 base, the J end by 5 bases, with 17 bases between. The CDR3 is 17 residues long. Here the CDR3 DNA reads TGTGCCAGCAGCCAAGGATCAGGGTATGAACGAAATGAAAAACTGTTTTTT. This sequence encodes CASSQGSGYERNEKLFF.

The V gene is TRBV28, the J gene TRBJ1-1, with D possibly matching TRBD1 (6 bases). The germline V and J ends were trimmed by 3 bases and 10 bases, with 9 bases remaining between them. CDR3 size: 11 residues. Germline V lookup: CDR1 MDHEN, CDR2 SYDVKM. CDR3 DNA sequence: TGTGCCAGCAGTTTTCGGGGGGCAGCTTTCTTT. Amino acids: CASSFRGAAFF.

This chain joins TRBV2 and TRBJ2-7; 7 nucleotides line up with TRBD1. Germline loops: CDR1 SNHLY, CDR2 FYNNEI. This CDR3 has 14 residues. With 5 bases clipped from V and 3 bases from J, the junction kept 7 bases outside the gene matches. In DNA form, the CDR3 reads TGTGCCAGCAGTCGTACGACAGGGAACTACGAGCAGTACTTC. Its protein product is CASSRTTGNYEQYF. Complete variable domain (other parts from reference TRBV2 and TRBJ2-7): EPEVTQTPSHQVTQMGQEVILRCVPISNHLYFYWYRQILGQKVEFLVSFYNNEISEKSEIFDDQFSVERPDGSNFTLKIRSTKLEDSAMYFCASSRTTGNYEQYFGPGTRLTVT.

V and J are TRBV28 and TRBJ1-1; D unresolved. Germline lookup yields CDR1 MDHEN and CDR2 SYDVKM. The CDR3 contains 11 residues. V lost 6 bases, J lost 8 bases, and 10 bases lay in between. CDR3 nucleotide sequence: TGTGCCAGCAGACTTGGGAGGGAAGCTTTCTTT. It yields the protein CASRLGREAFF.

Only a few counts were recorded for this clone. The chain carries TRBV4-2 and TRBJ1-5; the D gene is possibly TRBD1 (5 bases). The V end lost 1 base, the J end lost 4 bases, and 11 bases lay between the germline ends. Per the germline V gene, CDR1 is LGHNA and CDR2 is YNFKEQ. CDR3 length equals 15 residues. CDR3 DNA: TGTGCCAGCAGCCAAGGTTCAGGGCCAAATCAGCCCCAGCATTTT. Protein product: CASSQGSGPNQPQHF.

This chain uses TRBV3-1 (or the pseudogene TRBV3-2) with TRBJ2-3; TRBD1 matches 7 bases. Germline CDR1 and CDR2: LGHDT and YNNKEL (reference sequence). V gave up 4 bases and J gave up 2 bases; unmatched junction bases: 9. This CDR3 spans 16 amino acids. The CDR3, as DNA: TGTGCCAGCAGCCGCGCCCCGACAGGGATCACAGATACGCAGTATTTT. Translation gives CASSRAPTGITDTQYF.

This chain joins TRBV2 and TRBJ1-2; D may be TRBD1 (5 bases). There are 15 residues in the CDR3. Germline V gene lookup returns CDR1 SNHLY and CDR2 FYNNEI. Deletions cut 6 bases from V and 0 bases from J, with 14 bases between. The CDR3 loop reads CASRDETVSNYGYTF. The CDR3 DNA sequence: TGTGCCAGCAGGGACGAGACAGTCTCTAACTATGGCTACACCTTC.